What follows is one TCR beta chain and its context. The CDR3 length is 13 residues. The germline V gene has CDR1 SGHVS and CDR2 FQNEAQ. The repertoire was sequenced with immunoSEQ multiplex PCR; TCRdb's copy has only in-frame clones and lacks some. The sample yields about 88,000 clones, around 89% seen once. The data originate from a study of T cells after somatic rescue of genetic block. V usage is TRBV7-8 and J usage is TRBJ2-2, with D tentatively TRBD1 (6 bases). The clonotype comes from a woman aged 18-29 years. The sample consisted of peripheral blood mononuclear cells (PBMCs). CDR3 protein: CATRDTNTGELFF. CDR3 nucleotides: TGTGCTACCCGGGACACCAACACCGGGGAGCTGTTTTTT. Combining the CDR3 with reference TRBV7-8 and TRBJ2-2 gives the whole variable domain GAGVSQSPRYKVAKRGQDVALRCDPISGHVSLFWYQQALGQGPEFLTYFQNEAQLDKSGLPSDRFFAERPEGSVSTLKIQRTQQEDSAVYLCATRDTNTGELFFGEGSRLTVL.